The 14 T cell receptor beta chains below were found in one sample sequenced in a study of blood T cells in healthy people across ages. Primed by a sample-barcoded 5' primer and a J-beta primer mix, a second PCR proceeded for 7 to 11 cycles. MiXCR was run by TCRdb on the 5' RACE reads, yielding one entry per CDR3 protein. Among about 670,000 distinct CDR3 sequences, approximately 40% were seen once, and the ten largest hold around 30%. The sequencing sample was made of blood. These TCRs come from a man older than 75 in good health.

This clonotype was seen a handful of times. The chain recombines TRBV5-1 with TRBJ1-2, with TRBD1 matching over 12 bases. Trimming at V came to 5 bases and at J to 1 base, leaving 12 bases not matched to a gene. This CDR3 region has 18 residues. Germline CDR1 is SGHRS and CDR2 is YFSETQ. CDR3 amino acids: CASSQSGTGGADNYGYTF. CDR3 sequence (DNA): TGCGCCAGCAGTCAGAGCGGGACAGGGGGCGCGGATAACTATGGCTACACCTTC.

This clonotype has more than one count but fewer than ten. V is TRBV12-3 or TRBV12-4 and J is TRBJ2-7, with 9 nucleotides matching TRBD1. The CDR3 has 13 residues. The trim removed 5 bases at V and 6 bases at J, leaving 5 bases unmatched. As DNA, the CDR3 is TGTGCCAGCAGTGTGGAGACAGGGGGCGAGCAGTACTTC. Translation gives CASSVETGGEQYF.

The chain employs TRBV20-1 and TRBJ2-1; TRBD2 aligns across 11 bases. This CDR3 is 15 amino acids long. V lost 2 bases and J lost 5; bases outside the gene matches: 5. Germline CDR1 is DFQATT and CDR2 is SNEGSKA (reference sequence). The CDR3, as DNA: TGCAGTGCTAGAAAACTAGCGGGGGCCCACAATGAGCAGTTCTTC. This sequence encodes CSARKLAGAHNEQFF.

This clonotype was recorded many times. V usage is TRBV12-3 or TRBV12-4 and J usage is TRBJ2-1, with 10 nucleotides matching TRBD1. Losses at the gene ends were 6 bases for V and 4 bases for J; bases not matched to a gene: 3. The CDR3 consists of 14 residues. This chain's CDR3 is CASRPGQGYNEQFF. CDR3 DNA: TGTGCCAGCAGGCCGGGACAGGGGTACAATGAGCAGTTCTTC.

The chain links TRBV28 to TRBJ2-7; 8 nucleotides line up with TRBD2. Germline V lookup: CDR1 MDHEN, CDR2 SYDVKM. The CDR3 length is 14 residues. With 9 bases clipped from V and 2 bases from J, the junction kept 9 bases outside the gene matches. The CDR3 nucleotides are TGTGCCAGTAAGGCGGGAGGCGTCCCCTACGAGCAGTACTTC. Translated, it gives CASKAGGVPYEQYF.

This clonotype was detected many times. This rearrangement joins TRBV7-3 to TRBJ2-7, with D possibly TRBD1 on 6 matching bases. Per germline, CDR1 SGHTA and CDR2 FQGTGA. V lost 5 bases and J 3 bases, leaving 14 bases between the germline ends. The CDR3 is 14 residues long. The CDR3 protein is CASSLGQGHYEQYF. Here the CDR3 DNA reads TGTGCCAGCAGCCTGGGGCAGGGACACTACGAGCAGTACTTC. Full variable domain (remainder filled in from reference TRBV7-3 and TRBJ2-7): GAGVSQTPSNKVTEKGKYVELRCDPISGHTALYWYRQSLGQGPEFLIYFQGTGAADDSGLPNDRFFAVRPEGSVSTLKIQRTERGDSAVYLCASSLGQGHYEQYFGPGTRLTVT.

The chain joins TRBV7-2 to TRBJ2-1; the match to TRBD1 covers 7 bases. V was clipped by 0 bases and J by 3 bases; unmatched bases: 2. This CDR3 comprises 15 residues. The germline CDR1 and CDR2 sequences are SGHTA and FQGNSA. The CDR3 sequence: CASSLARQGYNEQFF. The CDR3 nucleotides read TGTGCCAGCAGCTTAGCCAGACAGGGCTACAATGAGCAGTTCTTC.

The chain couples TRBV20-1 to TRBJ2-7; 14 positions match TRBD2. The V gene end was trimmed by 6 bases and the J gene end by 0 bases; junction bases not matched to a gene: 7. There are 16 residues in the CDR3. Germline V gives CDR1 DFQATT, CDR2 SNEGSKA (reference sequence). In DNA, the CDR3 is TGCAGTGCCCTCGGGACTAGCGGGGGCCTCTCCTACGAGCAGTACTTC. Translation gives CSALGTSGGLSYEQYF.

The chain links TRBV9 to TRBJ2-3; D unclear. This CDR3 region has 12 residues. The V end lost 4 bases, the J end lost 6 bases, and 9 bases lay between the germline ends. Germline-derived CDR1 and CDR2 are SGDLS and YYNGEE. In DNA form, the CDR3 reads TGTGCCAGCAGCCTCAACCTGGATACGCAGTATTTT. Protein: CASSLNLDTQYF.

CDR3 residues: CSAQRGAGTNSPLHF. As DNA, the CDR3 is TGCAGTGCACAAAGAGGGGCAGGCACCAATTCACCCCTCCACTTT. V is TRBV20-1 and J is TRBJ1-6; TRBD1 is a possible D gene (5 bases). The germline V gene encodes CDR1 DFQATT and CDR2 SNEGSKA (reference sequence). The CDR3 is made up of 15 amino acids. The ends were cut back, 6 bases at V and 7 bases at J, with 19 bases in the middle.

As regards this clonotype: A much larger clone differs by one base, so this may be a read error. The chain uses TRBV29-1 and TRBJ2-5; D is unresolved. CDR1 and CDR2 (germline): SQVTM, ANQGSEA. CDR3 length: 12 residues. Trimming removed 3 bases at V and 2 bases at J, with 7 bases between. The CDR3 DNA follows: TGCAGCGTTGAGGGCAGGCAAGAGACCCAGTACTTC. Protein: CSVEGRQETQYF.

In its sample, this clonotype was seen a few times. V gene TRBV5-5 combines with J gene TRBJ2-1; possibly TRBD2 for D (7 bases). V was trimmed by 3 bases and J by 8 bases, leaving 18 bases between them. In germline, CDR1 is SGHKS, CDR2 YYEKEE (reference sequence). There are 15 residues in the CDR3. The CDR3 coding sequence is TGTGCCAGCAGCTCGCTGGGGGGGGCGCCCGATGAGCAGTTCTTC. Protein sequence: CASSSLGGAPDEQFF.

CDR3: CSARVRADQPQHF. CDR3 bases: TGCAGTGCTAGAGTCAGGGCGGATCAGCCCCAGCATTTT. The chain links TRBV20-1 to TRBJ1-5; possibly TRBD1 for D (5 bases). Trimming removed 1 base at V and 5 bases at J, with 9 bases between. The CDR3 runs to 13 residues. The germline CDR1 and CDR2 sequences are DFQATT and SNEGSKA (reference sequence).

This sequence joins TRBV20-1 and TRBJ2-1; D gene ambiguous. The CDR3 totals 12 residues. Germline CDR1 and CDR2: DFQATT and SNEGSKA (reference sequence). With 4 bases removed from V and 4 bases from J, the gap between germline ends came to 8 bases. The CDR3 nucleotides read TGCAGTGCTATACGCAGGTACAATGAGCAGTTCTTC. It encodes CSAIRRYNEQFF.